Sequencing of this TCR beta chain was carried out in a study of T cells in Graves' hyperthyroidism and ophthalmopathy. Authors of the study amplified TCR beta CDR3 regions from RNA transcripts. The primer set for the first-round RT-PCR of the TCR CDR3 was HTBI. TCRdb reanalysed the multiplex PCR reads using MiXCR and keeps one entry per CDR3 protein. The table has about 840,000 distinct CDR3 sequences, 35% to 40% seen once. This sample holds PBMCs from 8.5 to 10 ml fresh peripheral blood. This CDR3 has 8 residues. Per the germline V gene, CDR1 is SEHNR and CDR2 is FQNEAQ (reference sequence). V lost 3 bases and J lost 18, with 3 bases in between.

This chain links TRBV7-9 with TRBJ2-6; D gene unclear. Sample: blood. The clonotype was recovered from a man between 18 and 35 years old with Graves' hyperthyroidism. As DNA, the CDR3 is TGTGCCAGCAGCTTTCGGACTTTC. Amino acids: CASSFRTF.